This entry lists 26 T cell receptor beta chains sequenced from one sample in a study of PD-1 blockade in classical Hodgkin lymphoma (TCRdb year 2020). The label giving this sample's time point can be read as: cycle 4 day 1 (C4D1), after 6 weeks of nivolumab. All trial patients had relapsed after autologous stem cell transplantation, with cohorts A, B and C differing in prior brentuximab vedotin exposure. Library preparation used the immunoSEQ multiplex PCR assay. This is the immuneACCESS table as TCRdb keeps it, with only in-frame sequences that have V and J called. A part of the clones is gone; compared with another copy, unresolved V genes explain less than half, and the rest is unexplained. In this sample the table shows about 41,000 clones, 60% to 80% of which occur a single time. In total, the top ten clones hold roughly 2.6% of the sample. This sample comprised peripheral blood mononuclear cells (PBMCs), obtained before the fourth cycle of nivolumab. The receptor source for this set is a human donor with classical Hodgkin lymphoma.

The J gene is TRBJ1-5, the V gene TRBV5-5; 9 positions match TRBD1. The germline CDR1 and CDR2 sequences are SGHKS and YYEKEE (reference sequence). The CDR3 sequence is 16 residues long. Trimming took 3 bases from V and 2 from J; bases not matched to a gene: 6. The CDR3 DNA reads TGTGCCAGCAGCTCCGGACAGGGGTCGGGCAATCAGCCCCAGCATTTT. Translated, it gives CASSSGQGSGNQPQHF. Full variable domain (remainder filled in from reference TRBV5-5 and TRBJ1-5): DAGVTQSPTHLIKTRGQQVTLRCSPISGHKSVSWYQQVLGQGPQFIFQYYEKEERGRGNFPDRFSARQFPNYSSELNVNALLLGDSALYLCASSSGQGSGNQPQHFGDGTRLSIL.

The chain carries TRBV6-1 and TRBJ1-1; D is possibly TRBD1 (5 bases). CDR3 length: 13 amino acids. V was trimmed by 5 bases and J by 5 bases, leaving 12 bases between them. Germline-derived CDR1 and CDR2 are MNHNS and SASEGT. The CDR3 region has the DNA TGTGCCAGCAGTAGGGAGGGGAGGACTGAAGCTTTCTTT. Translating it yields CASSREGRTEAFF.

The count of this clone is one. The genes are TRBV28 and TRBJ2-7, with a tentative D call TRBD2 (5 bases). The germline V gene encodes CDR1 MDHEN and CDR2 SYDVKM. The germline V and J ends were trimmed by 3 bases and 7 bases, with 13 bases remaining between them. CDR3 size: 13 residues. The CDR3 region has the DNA TGTGCCAGCAGTTTTTCCTCCGGCGGGGAGCAGTACTTC. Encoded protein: CASSFSSGGEQYF.

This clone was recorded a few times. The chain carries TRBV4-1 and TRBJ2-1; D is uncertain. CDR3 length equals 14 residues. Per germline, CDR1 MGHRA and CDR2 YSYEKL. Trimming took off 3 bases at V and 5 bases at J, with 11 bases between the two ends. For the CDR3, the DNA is TGCGCCAGCAGCCAGGTATATAGTAACAATGAGCAGTTCTTC. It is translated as CASSQVYSNNEQFF.

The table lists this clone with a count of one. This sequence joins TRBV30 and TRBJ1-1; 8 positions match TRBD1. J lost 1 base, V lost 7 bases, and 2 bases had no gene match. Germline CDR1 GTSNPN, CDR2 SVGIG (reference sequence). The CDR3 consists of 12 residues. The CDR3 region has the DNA TGTGCCTTAGACAGGGGGAACACTGAAGCTTTCTTT. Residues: CALDRGNTEAFF.

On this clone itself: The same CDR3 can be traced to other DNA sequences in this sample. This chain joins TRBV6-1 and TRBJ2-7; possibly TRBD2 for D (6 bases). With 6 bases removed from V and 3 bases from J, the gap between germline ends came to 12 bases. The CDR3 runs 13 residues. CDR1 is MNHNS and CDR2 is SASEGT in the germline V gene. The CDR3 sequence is CASSQTRFYEQYF. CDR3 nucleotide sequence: TGTGCCAGCAGCCAGACTAGGTTCTACGAGCAGTACTTC.

The CDR3 sequence: CASSTTGGSYEQYF. The CDR3 bases are TGCGCCAGCAGTACGACAGGGGGCTCCTACGAGCAGTACTTC. The chain carries TRBV4-1 and TRBJ2-7, with TRBD1 identical over 9 bases. Germline loops: CDR1 MGHRA, CDR2 YSYEKL. The length of the CDR3 is 14 residues. The J segment lost 0 bases and the V segment lost 6 bases, leaving 3 bases of the junction unmatched.

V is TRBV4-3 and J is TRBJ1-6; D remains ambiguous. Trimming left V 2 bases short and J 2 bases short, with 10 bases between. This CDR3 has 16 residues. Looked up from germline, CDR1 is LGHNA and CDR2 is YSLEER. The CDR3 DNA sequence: TGCGCCAGCAGCCAAACGGACGGACCCTATAATTCACCCCTCCACTTT. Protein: CASSQTDGPYNSPLHF.

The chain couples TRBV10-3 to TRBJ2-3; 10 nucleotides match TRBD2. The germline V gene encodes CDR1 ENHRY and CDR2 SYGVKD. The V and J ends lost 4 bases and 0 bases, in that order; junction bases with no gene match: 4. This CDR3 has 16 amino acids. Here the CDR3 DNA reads TGTGCCATCAGTGCCATAGCGGGGGGTAGCACAGATACGCAGTATTTT. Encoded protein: CAISAIAGGSTDTQYF.

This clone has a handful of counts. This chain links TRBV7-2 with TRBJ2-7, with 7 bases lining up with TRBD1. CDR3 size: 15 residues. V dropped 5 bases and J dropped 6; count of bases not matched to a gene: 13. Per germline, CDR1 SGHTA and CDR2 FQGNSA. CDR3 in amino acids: CASSPTKGTEGEQYF. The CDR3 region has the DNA TGTGCCAGCAGCCCAACGAAGGGGACAGAAGGCGAGCAGTACTTC.

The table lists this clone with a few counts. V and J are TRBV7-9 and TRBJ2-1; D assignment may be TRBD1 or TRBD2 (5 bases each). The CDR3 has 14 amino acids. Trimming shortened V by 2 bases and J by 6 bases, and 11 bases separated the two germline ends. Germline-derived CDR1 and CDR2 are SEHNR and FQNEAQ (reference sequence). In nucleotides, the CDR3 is TGTGCCAGCAGCTTATGGGACGGTCGCAATGAGCAGTTCTTC. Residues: CASSLWDGRNEQFF.

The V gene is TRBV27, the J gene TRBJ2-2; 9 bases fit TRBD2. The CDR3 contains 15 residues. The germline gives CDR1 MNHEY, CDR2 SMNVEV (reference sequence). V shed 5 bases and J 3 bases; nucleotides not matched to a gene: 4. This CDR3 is CASSDSGGYTGELFF. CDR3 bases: TGTGCCAGCAGTGATAGCGGGGGTTACACCGGGGAGCTGTTTTTT.

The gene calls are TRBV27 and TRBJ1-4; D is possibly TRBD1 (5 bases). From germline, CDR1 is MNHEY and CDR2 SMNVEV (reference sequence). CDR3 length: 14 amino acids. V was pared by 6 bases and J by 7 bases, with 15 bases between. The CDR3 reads CASSPGVRGEKLFF. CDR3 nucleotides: TGTGCCAGCAGCCCCGGCGTTAGGGGTGAAAAACTGTTTTTT.

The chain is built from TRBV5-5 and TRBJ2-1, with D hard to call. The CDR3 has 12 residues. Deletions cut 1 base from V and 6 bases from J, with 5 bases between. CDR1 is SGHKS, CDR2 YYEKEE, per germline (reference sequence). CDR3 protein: CASSLYGNEQFF. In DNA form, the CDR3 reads TGTGCCAGCAGCTTGTATGGCAATGAGCAGTTCTTC.

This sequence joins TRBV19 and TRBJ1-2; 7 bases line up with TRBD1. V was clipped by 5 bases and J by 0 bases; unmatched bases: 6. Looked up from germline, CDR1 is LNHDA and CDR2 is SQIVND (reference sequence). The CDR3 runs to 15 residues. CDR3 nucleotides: TGTGCCAGTAGTCCCGGGGGGACAGCTAACTATGGCTACACCTTC. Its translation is CASSPGGTANYGYTF.

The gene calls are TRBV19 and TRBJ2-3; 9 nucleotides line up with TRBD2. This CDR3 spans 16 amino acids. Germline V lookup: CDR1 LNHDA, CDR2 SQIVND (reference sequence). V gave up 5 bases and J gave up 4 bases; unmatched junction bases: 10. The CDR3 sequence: CASSSNLRLAADTQYF. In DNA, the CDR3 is TGTGCCAGTAGTTCCAACCTCCGACTAGCGGCAGATACGCAGTATTTT.

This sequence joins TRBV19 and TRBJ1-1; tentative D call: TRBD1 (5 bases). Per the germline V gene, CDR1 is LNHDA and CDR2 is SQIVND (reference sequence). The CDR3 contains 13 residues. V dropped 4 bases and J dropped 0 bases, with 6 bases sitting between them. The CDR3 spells CASSKTVNTEAFF. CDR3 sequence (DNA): TGTGCCAGTAGTAAGACAGTGAACACTGAAGCTTTCTTT.

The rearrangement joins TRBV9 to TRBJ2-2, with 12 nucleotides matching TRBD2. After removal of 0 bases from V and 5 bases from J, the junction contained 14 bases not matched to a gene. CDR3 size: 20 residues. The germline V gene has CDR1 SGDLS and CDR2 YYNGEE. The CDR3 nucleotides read TGTGCCAGCAGCGTAGGACTAGCGGGGGCCCGGCTCGACTTGACCGGGGAGCTGTTTTTT. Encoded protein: CASSVGLAGARLDLTGELFF. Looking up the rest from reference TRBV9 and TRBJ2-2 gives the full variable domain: DSGVTQTPKHLITATGQRVTLRCSPRSGDLSVYWYQQSLDQGLQFLIQYYNGEERAKGNILERFSAQQFPDLHSELNLSSLELGDSALYFCASSVGLAGARLDLTGELFFGEGSRLTVL.

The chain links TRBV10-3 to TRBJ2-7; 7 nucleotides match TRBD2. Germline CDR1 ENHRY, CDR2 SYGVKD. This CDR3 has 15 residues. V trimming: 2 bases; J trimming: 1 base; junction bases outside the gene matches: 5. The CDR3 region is CAISEGASGSYEQYF. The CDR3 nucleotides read TGTGCCATCAGTGAGGGTGCTAGCGGTTCCTACGAGCAGTACTTC.

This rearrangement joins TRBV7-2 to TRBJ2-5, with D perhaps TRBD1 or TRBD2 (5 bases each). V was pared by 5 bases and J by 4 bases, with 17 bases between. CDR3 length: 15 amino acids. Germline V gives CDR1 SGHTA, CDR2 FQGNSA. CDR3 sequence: CASSPWGPAGETQYF. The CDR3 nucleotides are TGTGCCAGCAGCCCCTGGGGCCCCGCGGGAGAGACCCAGTACTTC.

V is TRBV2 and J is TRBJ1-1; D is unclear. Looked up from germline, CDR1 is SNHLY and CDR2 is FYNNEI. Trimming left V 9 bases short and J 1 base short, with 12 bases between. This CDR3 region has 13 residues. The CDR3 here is CARLELGNTEAFF. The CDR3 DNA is TGTGCCAGATTGGAACTAGGGAACACTGAAGCTTTCTTT.

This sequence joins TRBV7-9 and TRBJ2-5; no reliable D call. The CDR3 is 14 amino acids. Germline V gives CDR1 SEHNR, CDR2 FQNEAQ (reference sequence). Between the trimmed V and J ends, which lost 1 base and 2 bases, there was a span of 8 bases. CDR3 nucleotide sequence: TGTGCCAGCAGCTTAGACCTAGAACAAGAGACCCAGTACTTC. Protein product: CASSLDLEQETQYF.

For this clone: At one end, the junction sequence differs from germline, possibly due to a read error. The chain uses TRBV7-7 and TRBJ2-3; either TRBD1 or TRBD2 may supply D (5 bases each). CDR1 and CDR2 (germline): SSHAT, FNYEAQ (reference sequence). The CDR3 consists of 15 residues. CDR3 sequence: CASSLQLGGTDTQYF. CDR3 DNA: TGTGCTAGCAGCTTACAGTTGGGGGGCACAGATACGCAGTATTTT. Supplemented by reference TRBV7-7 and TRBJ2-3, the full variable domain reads GAGVSQSPRYKVTKRGQDVTLRCDPISSHATLYWYQQALGQGPEFLTYFNYEAQPDKSGLPSDRFSAERPEGSISTLTIQRTEQRDSAMYRCASSLQLGGTDTQYFGPGTRLTVL.

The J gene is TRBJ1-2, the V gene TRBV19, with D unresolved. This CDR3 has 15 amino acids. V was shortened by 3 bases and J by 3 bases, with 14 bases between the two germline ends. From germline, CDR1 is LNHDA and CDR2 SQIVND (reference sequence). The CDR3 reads CASSMQPVHHYGYTF. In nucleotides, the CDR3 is TGTGCCAGTAGTATGCAACCCGTGCACCACTATGGCTACACCTTC.

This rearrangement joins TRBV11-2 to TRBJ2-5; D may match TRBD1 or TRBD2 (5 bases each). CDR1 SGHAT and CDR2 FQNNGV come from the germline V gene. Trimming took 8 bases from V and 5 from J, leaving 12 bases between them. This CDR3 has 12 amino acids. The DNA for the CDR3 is TGTGCCAGCTCTCCGGGGCTGGAGACCCAGTACTTC. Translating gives CASSPGLETQYF.

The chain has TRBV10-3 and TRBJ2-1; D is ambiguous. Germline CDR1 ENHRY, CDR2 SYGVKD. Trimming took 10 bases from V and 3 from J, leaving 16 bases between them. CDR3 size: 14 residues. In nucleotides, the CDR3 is TGTGCCACCGTAGGGTCCTCGGTCTACAATGAGCAGTTCTTC. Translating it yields CATVGSSVYNEQFF.